One sample yielded the 31 T cell receptor beta chains listed below, sequenced in a study of metastatic and nonmetastatic thyroid tumors. Patients were all untreated before their thyroid surgery. TCRdb re-analyzed the PCR reads through MiXCR. The data hold thousands of clones, with approximately 17% observed a single time. The sequenced sample was adjacent normal tissue. These receptors were obtained from a female donor with papillary thyroid cancer or a benign thyroid nodule (not recorded which). Some clones in this sample may be carry-over from other donors' samples.

There are a few counts of this clone. This rearrangement joins TRBV28 to TRBJ1-2; D is undetermined. Germline CDR1 reads MDHEN; CDR2 reads SYDVKM. V gave up 4 bases and J gave up 4 bases, with 16 bases separating them. CDR3 size: 15 residues. The CDR3 coding sequence is TGTGCCAGCAGTTCGAACGGAGGTTATGGCTATGGCTACACCTTC. It is translated as CASSSNGGYGYGYTF.

This clone was seen ten or more times. The chain employs TRBV7-9 and TRBJ2-1; 9 bases are shared with TRBD2. The CDR3 runs to 15 residues. V gave up 6 bases and J gave up 4 bases; unmatched junction bases: 7. In germline, CDR1 is SEHNR, CDR2 FQNEAQ (reference sequence). This CDR3 reads CASRPGGGGYNEQFF. The CDR3 nucleotides are TGTGCCAGCAGACCAGGCGGGGGGGGATACAATGAGCAGTTCTTC.

The chain links TRBV7-8 to TRBJ1-5; unclear D gene. The CDR3 length is 14 residues. Looked up from germline, CDR1 is SGHVS and CDR2 is FQNEAQ. Deletions cut 1 base from V and 5 bases from J, with 9 bases between. Here the CDR3 DNA reads TGTGCCAGCAGCTTAGGGCCGTCGGATCAGCCCCAGCATTTT. It yields the protein CASSLGPSDQPQHF.

There are a few counts of this clone. The J gene is TRBJ1-2, the V gene TRBV6-5, with 10 bases that match TRBD1. V shed 2 bases, J shed 8 bases, and the junction held 5 bases outside the gene matches. The CDR3 loop spans 14 amino acids. CDR1 is MNHEY, CDR2 SVGAGI, per germline. The CDR3 region is CASSYGGQGNGYTF. The CDR3 DNA is TGTGCCAGCAGTTACGGGGGACAGGGGAACGGCTACACCTTC.

This rearrangement joins TRBV28 to TRBJ2-1, with 9 bases that match TRBD1. CDR1 is MDHEN, CDR2 SYDVKM, per germline. Germline trimming cut 7 bases from V and 9 bases from J; bases unmatched to any gene: 13. The CDR3 covers 15 residues. The CDR3 nucleotides are TGTGCCAGCAATCTGAGACAGGGGGAGGGTGGTGAGCAGTTCTTC. It is translated as CASNLRQGEGGEQFF.

This chain uses TRBV7-8 with TRBJ2-7, with D tentatively TRBD1 or TRBD2 (5 bases each). V was pared by 3 bases and J by 6 bases, with 18 bases between. The germline gives CDR1 SGHVS, CDR2 FQNEAQ. The CDR3 sequence is 15 residues long. CDR3 DNA: TGTGCCAGCAGCTTTGAACGGGACGTGTGGTCCGAGCAGTACTTC. Translated: CASSFERDVWSEQYF.

This chain uses TRBV28 with TRBJ2-7, with D unresolved. The CDR3 consists of 14 residues. In germline, CDR1 is MDHEN, CDR2 SYDVKM. V gave up 3 bases and J gave up 5 bases, with 14 bases separating them. Here the CDR3 DNA reads TGTGCCAGCAGTTTGCGCCTCCTACGGGACGAGCAGTACTTC. It encodes CASSLRLLRDEQYF.

This CDR3 is CSANGQNFYEQYF. CDR3 in DNA: TGCAGTGCTAATGGACAGAACTTCTACGAGCAGTACTTC. V and J are TRBV20-1 and TRBJ2-7; weak D call: TRBD1 (6 bases). Germline values: CDR1 DFQATT, CDR2 SNEGSKA (reference sequence). Trimming removed 4 bases at V and 3 bases at J, with 13 bases between. This CDR3 comprises 13 residues.

This clone is medium-sized. The chain has TRBV5-1 and TRBJ1-2; D gene unclear. Germline CDR1 is SGHRS and CDR2 is YFSETQ. The CDR3 has 14 residues. V was trimmed by 4 bases and J by 3 bases, leaving 13 bases between them. The CDR3 here is CASSPSASYYGYTF. The CDR3 DNA reads as TGCGCCAGCAGCCCCTCGGCGTCCTACTATGGCTACACCTTC.

The CDR3, as DNA: TGTGCCAGCAGCGTAGCTACAGGGGGCCGTGACCAAGAGACCCAGTACTTC. Its translation: CASSVATGGRDQETQYF. The gene calls are TRBV9 and TRBJ2-5, with 9 bases identical to TRBD1. Germline CDR1 SGDLS, CDR2 YYNGEE. The CDR3 consists of 17 residues. The junction had 6 bases not matched to a gene; V was cut back by 0 bases and J by 0 bases.

The sample holds many counts of this clone. V and J are TRBV11-3 and TRBJ2-3; 8 nucleotides line up with TRBD1. The trim removed 1 base at V and 3 bases at J, leaving 9 bases unmatched. Germline V lookup: CDR1 SGHNT, CDR2 YENEEA. This CDR3 comprises 17 residues. CDR3 protein: CASSLVGTGRMTDTQYF. The CDR3 DNA reads TGTGCCAGCAGCTTAGTTGGGACAGGCCGGATGACAGATACGCAGTATTTT.

Details on this clone: A junction boundary mismatches the germline segment, possibly from a read error. The chain has TRBV9 and TRBJ2-7; either TRBD1 or TRBD2 may fit D (6 bases each). The CDR3 is made up of 15 amino acids. The germline V gene has CDR1 SGDLS and CDR2 YYNGEE. The CDR3 DNA is TGTGCCAGCAGCTCATGGGGGGCTAGCCGTGAGACCGAGTGCTTC. Translating gives CASSSWGASRETECF.

The sample holds many counts of this clone. The chain is built from TRBV9 and TRBJ2-2; D remains ambiguous. Germline values: CDR1 SGDLS, CDR2 YYNGEE. The CDR3 spans 15 residues. The V and J ends lost 0 bases and 4 bases respectively, with 10 bases between them. CDR3 amino acids: CASSVVGRSTGELFF. CDR3 bases: TGTGCCAGCAGCGTAGTTGGGCGCAGCACCGGGGAGCTGTTTTTT.

This clone is classed as medium-sized. V gene TRBV6-1 combines with J gene TRBJ1-1; D might be TRBD1 (6 bases). V was pared by 4 bases and J by 1 base, with 19 bases between. There are 17 residues in the CDR3. The germline CDR1 and CDR2 sequences are MNHNS and SASEGT. This chain's CDR3 is CASSATHGRGGNTEAFF. DNA for the CDR3: TGTGCCAGCAGTGCAACCCACGGCAGGGGTGGGAACACTGAAGCTTTCTTT.

This clone is labeled as medium-sized (0.01 to 0.1%). The chain joins TRBV6-1 to TRBJ2-4; no clear D gene. With 2 bases removed from V and 0 bases from J, the gap between germline ends came to 14 bases. Germline V gene data show CDR1 as MNHNS and CDR2 as SASEGT. The CDR3 sequence is 17 residues long. The CDR3 spells CASSERTAVLAKNIQYF. The DNA of the CDR3 is TGTGCCAGCAGTGAAAGGACGGCTGTGCTAGCCAAAAACATTCAGTACTTC.

This clone was detected only a few times. The chain uses TRBV2 and TRBJ1-6; D possibly corresponds to TRBD1 (6 bases). Germline CDR1 is SNHLY and CDR2 is FYNNEI. This CDR3 contains 13 residues. Trimming removed 8 bases at V and 8 bases at J, with 13 bases between. CDR3 coding DNA: TGTGCCAGCGTCAGGGGAATGTATTCACCCCTCCACTTT. Protein product: CASVRGMYSPLHF.

By proportion, this clone is large (0.1 to 1%). The rearrangement uses TRBV27 and TRBJ1-6; D unresolved. Germline CDR1 reads MNHEY; CDR2 reads SMNVEV (reference sequence). This CDR3 contains 14 residues. Deletions cut 2 bases from V and 8 bases from J, with 10 bases between. CDR3: CASSLLYSDSPLHF. For the CDR3, the DNA is TGTGCCAGCAGTTTACTGTACAGTGATTCACCCCTCCACTTT.

This clone was counted at least ten times. The CDR3 carries no conserved terminal phenylalanine or tryptophan, so it likely arises from a read error. The V call is TRBV7-8, the J call TRBJ1-6; no clear D gene. CDR1 and CDR2 from the germline V gene are SGHVS and FQNEAQ. V dropped 2 bases and J dropped 5 bases, with 13 bases sitting between them. This CDR3 contains 16 residues. The CDR3 reads CASSLRAVTDNSPLHS. For the CDR3, the DNA is TGTGCCAGCAGCTTAAGGGCCGTCACTGATAATTCACCCCTCCACTCT.

Relative to its sample, this clone is medium-sized (0.01 to 0.1%). The V gene is TRBV9, the J gene TRBJ1-5, with D unresolved. The germline V and J ends were trimmed by 0 bases and 7 bases, with 11 bases remaining between them. Germline V gives CDR1 SGDLS, CDR2 YYNGEE. CDR3 length equals 14 residues. CDR3 sequence (DNA): TGTGCCAGCAGCGTAGAGGACTTAGGGCAGCCCCAGCATTTT. Protein sequence: CASSVEDLGQPQHF.

This clone has a handful of counts. In nucleotides, the CDR3 is TGTGCCAGCAGTTCCCTAGGGGGGGCCGAGGATGGCTACACCTTC. As protein: CASSSLGGAEDGYTF. The chain joins TRBV28 to TRBJ1-2, with TRBD1 as a possible D gene (6 bases). Trimming removed 4 bases from V and 6 bases from J, with 18 bases in between. This CDR3 spans 15 amino acids. Germline-derived CDR1 and CDR2 are MDHEN and SYDVKM.

This clone is labeled as medium-sized. The chain joins TRBV20-1 to TRBJ2-5; D might be TRBD1 or TRBD2, each matching 5 bases. V was shortened by 5 bases and J by 5 bases, with 12 bases between the two germline ends. The CDR3 covers 12 residues. The germline CDR1 and CDR2 sequences are DFQATT and SNEGSKA (reference sequence). CDR3 residues: CSAGTSSETQYF. As DNA, the CDR3 is TGCAGTGCTGGGACCTCCTCTGAGACCCAGTACTTC.

The rearrangement uses TRBV28 and TRBJ2-7; D remains unclear. Germline loops: CDR1 MDHEN, CDR2 SYDVKM. This CDR3 contains 14 residues. V lost 1 base and J 3 bases, leaving 10 bases between the germline ends. The CDR3 DNA reads TGTGCCAGCAGTTTATCTACGATAAACTACGAGCAGTACGTC. This encodes CASSLSTINYEQYV.

The sample holds a few counts of this clone. The chain has TRBV6-1 and TRBJ1-5, with a possible D match to TRBD1 (6 bases). The CDR3 is 12 amino acids. V lost 7 bases, J lost 6 bases, and 10 bases lay in between. Germline-derived CDR1 and CDR2 are MNHNS and SASEGT. The DNA for the CDR3 is TGTGCCAGCATCGGGGGGCTTCAGCCCCAGCATTTT. It is translated as CASIGGLQPQHF.

Many counts were recorded for this clone. This may arise from a read error, as a much more abundant clone is one base away. V usage is TRBV19 and J usage is TRBJ2-2, with D possibly TRBD1 on 6 matching bases. Per the germline V gene, CDR1 is LNHDA and CDR2 is SQIVND (reference sequence). Trimming left V 8 bases short and J 7 bases short, with 14 bases between. This CDR3 has 13 residues. Written as DNA, the CDR3 is TGTGCCAGTCGTGCACAGGGTATCGGGGAGCTGTTTTTT. Translation gives CASRAQGIGELFF.

On this clone itself: At one of its ends the junction is not consistent with the germline gene, which may arise from a read error. The chain employs TRBV6-5 and TRBJ1-3; perhaps TRBD1 as D (5 bases). The CDR3 consists of 16 residues. The germline CDR1 and CDR2 sequences are MNHEY and SVGAGI. CDR3 region: CASSYSGTGIVNIIYF. CDR3 DNA: TGTGCCAGCAGTTACTCCGGGACGGGGATAGTAAACATCATATATTTT.

This clone occurred a few times. The CDR3 DNA reads as TGTGCCAGCAGGGGAAACAGGGGGATGGATTATGGCTACACCTTC. Residues: CASRGNRGMDYGYTF. The rearrangement joins TRBV6-1 to TRBJ1-2; TRBD1 agrees at 8 bases. Germline CDR1 and CDR2: MNHNS and SASEGT. Trimming removed 6 bases from V and 5 bases from J; junction bases left unmatched: 11. The CDR3 is 15 amino acids.

By frequency in the sample, this clone is medium-sized. CDR3 nucleotide sequence: TGTGCCAGCAGTCCCCGCTCTCCATACTCTGGAAACACCATATATTTT. Protein product: CASSPRSPYSGNTIYF. The chain carries TRBV27 and TRBJ1-3; D is unresolved. V lost 5 bases to trimming and J lost 0 bases, with 14 bases between them. CDR3 size: 16 residues. CDR1 MNHEY and CDR2 SMNVEV come from the germline V gene (reference sequence).

About this clone: The conserved final phenylalanine or tryptophan is absent from the CDR3, which likely points to a read error. The DNA of the CDR3 is TGTGCCAGCAGCTTCTACTCTAGCGGGGGGGTCTACGAGCAGTACATC. Its translation: CASSFYSSGGVYEQYI. The rearrangement joins TRBV11-2 to TRBJ2-7; 12 bases fit TRBD2. The CDR3 runs 16 residues. CDR1 and CDR2 from the germline V gene are SGHAT and FQNNGV. The ends lost 3 bases at V and 3 bases at J; junction bases unmatched: 6.

CDR3 loop: CASSEPSGSYEQYV. The DNA for the CDR3 is TGTGCCAGCAGCGAACCTAGCGGGAGCTACGAGCAGTACGTC. The chain couples TRBV28 to TRBJ2-7; 10 bases match TRBD2. The CDR3 spans 14 residues. Germline V gene data show CDR1 as MDHEN and CDR2 as SYDVKM. Trimming at V came to 6 bases and at J to 3 bases, leaving 5 bases not matched to a gene.

This chain uses TRBV19 with TRBJ1-5; D unresolved. Trimming shortened V by 6 bases and J by 4 bases, and 10 bases separated the two germline ends. Germline loops: CDR1 LNHDA, CDR2 SQIVND (reference sequence). This CDR3 comprises 13 residues. CDR3 region: CASRDLENQPQHF. The CDR3 DNA is TGTGCCAGTAGAGACTTAGAAAATCAGCCCCAGCATTTT.

This clone was picked up a small number of times. CDR3 in DNA: TGTGCCAGCAGTTACTCAGGGCGGGACATTCAGTACTTC. This codes for CASSYSGRDIQYF. The chain carries TRBV6-6 and TRBJ2-4; a weak D match, TRBD2 (5 bases). From germline, CDR1 is MNHNY and CDR2 SVGAGI (reference sequence). This CDR3 has 13 amino acids. V was clipped by 0 bases and J by 8 bases, with 8 bases between them.